These 4 T cell receptor beta chains share one sample of origin, sequenced in a study of identical twins. Via MiXCR, TCRdb re-called the 5' RACE reads, giving one row per CDR3 protein. The data hold about 720,000 distinct CDR3 sequences, with about 20% observed a single time. A further study also used this sample, focusing on T cells expressing NK-cell markers.

Source material: PBMCs. The receptors were sampled from a woman under 30 in good health.

The table lists this clonotype with a few counts. The chain employs TRBV11-2 and TRBJ2-3; 13 bases map to TRBD2. Looked up from germline, CDR1 is SGHAT and CDR2 is FQNNGV. The CDR3 covers 17 residues. V lost 5 bases and J lost 10; bases outside the gene matches: 15. The chain's CDR3 is CASSVTPLAGGLLAQYF. The CDR3 DNA reads as TGTGCCAGCAGCGTAACACCACTAGCGGGGGGGCTCCTTGCGCAGTATTTT.

Regarding this clonotype: This may stem from a read error, because a much larger clone lies one nucleotide away. The CDR3 end shows no conserved phenylalanine or tryptophan, and so a read error is likely. V and J are TRBV12-3 or TRBV12-4 and TRBJ2-3, with TRBD1 matching 8 bases. V was pared by 3 bases and J by 2 bases, with 1 base of the junction left unmatched. The CDR3 loop spans 14 amino acids. The CDR3 region is CASSLGQATDTQYC. Written as DNA, the CDR3 is TGTGCCAGCAGTTTGGGACAGGCCACAGATACGCAGTATTGT.

V is TRBV6-1 and J is TRBJ1-2, with 8 bases aligning to TRBD1. The CDR3 spans 12 residues. Losses at the gene ends were 8 bases for V and 7 bases for J; bases not matched to a gene: 6. Germline lookup yields CDR1 MNHNS and CDR2 SASEGT. CDR3 bases: TGTGCCAGCGGGGGTCAGGGGGCTGGCTACACCTTC. Amino acid sequence: CASGGQGAGYTF.

This clonotype was recorded a few times. The rearrangement joins TRBV20-1 to TRBJ2-1; 7 nucleotides line up with TRBD2. V lost 8 bases and J lost 2; bases outside the gene matches: 6. The germline gives CDR1 DFQATT, CDR2 SNEGSKA (reference sequence). The CDR3 is 13 amino acids. The CDR3 protein is CSPARGAYNEQFF. The CDR3 DNA is TGCAGTCCTGCCCGGGGGGCCTACAATGAGCAGTTCTTC.